Listed here are 17 T cell receptor beta chains from one sample, sequenced in a study of resident and recirculating memory T cells in vitiligo. Assay: immunoSEQ multiplex PCR; the TCRdb copy retains only in-frame clones and omits some. There are 70,000 to 75,000 clones in the sample; approximately 89% occur only once, and around 4.7% lies in the top ten. The sequencing input was blood. The source is a male donor with vitiligo.

CDR3 amino acids: CASSLFGGNTEAFF. CDR3 sequence (DNA): TGTGCCAGCAGCCTCTTCGGAGGGAACACTGAAGCTTTCTTT. This chain uses TRBV7-2 with TRBJ1-1, with D unresolved. The germline V gene encodes CDR1 SGHTA and CDR2 FQGNSA. The CDR3 is 14 amino acids. The V gene lost 5 bases and the J gene lost 1 base, with 11 bases spanning the gap.

This chain joins TRBV7-8 and TRBJ1-4; TRBD1 might be the D (5 bases). This CDR3 spans 18 amino acids. The germline CDR1 and CDR2 sequences are SGHVS and FQNEAQ. The V gene lost 1 base and the J gene lost 0 bases, with 15 bases spanning the gap. The CDR3 nucleotides are TGTGCCAGCAGCTTAGTCATCAGGGTGTTTCCAACTAATGAAAAACTGTTTTTT. This codes for CASSLVIRVFPTNEKLFF.

The chain couples TRBV27 to TRBJ1-6; D is perhaps TRBD1 (6 bases). CDR3 length: 14 residues. Deletions cut 6 bases from V and 7 bases from J, with 13 bases between. Germline V lookup: CDR1 MNHEY, CDR2 SMNVEV (reference sequence). CDR3 loop: CASSLQGYNSPLHF. The CDR3 DNA is TGTGCCAGCAGCCTACAGGGATACAATTCACCCCTCCACTTT.

The chain carries TRBV19 and TRBJ2-2; 7 bases map to TRBD1. V was pared by 6 bases and J by 5 bases, with 12 bases of the junction left unmatched. The CDR3 extends over 16 amino acids. Germline V gene lookup returns CDR1 LNHDA and CDR2 SQIVND (reference sequence). DNA for the CDR3: TGTGCCAGTAGACGGACCTTTACAGGGGAGACCGGGGAGCTGTTTTTT. Encoded protein: CASRRTFTGETGELFF.

The CDR3 coding sequence is TGTGCCAGCAGCTCTCAAACAGGTCCCAGCACAGATACGCAGTATTTT. Protein: CASSSQTGPSTDTQYF. This chain links TRBV4-2 with TRBJ2-3; a possible D gene is TRBD1 (5 bases). This CDR3 spans 16 amino acids. Germline assignment: CDR1 LGHNA and CDR2 YNFKEQ. Trimming stripped 5 bases from V and 0 bases from J, with 15 bases between.

The rearrangement links TRBV15 to TRBJ2-1; the match to TRBD1 covers 8 bases. Germline trimming cut 3 bases from V and 6 bases from J; bases unmatched to any gene: 10. The CDR3 length is 16 residues. Germline V gives CDR1 LNHNV, CDR2 YYDKDF (reference sequence). The CDR3 here is CATSSLWTGSSNEQFF. Written as DNA, the CDR3 is TGTGCCACCAGCAGCCTTTGGACAGGGAGTTCCAATGAGCAGTTCTTC.

The V call is TRBV18, the J call TRBJ2-1, with 11 bases lining up with TRBD2. The CDR3 sequence is 16 residues long. V lost 2 bases, J lost 5 bases, and 5 bases stayed unmatched. Germline values: CDR1 KGHSH, CDR2 LQKENI. CDR3 amino acids: CASSPTMTSGNNEQFF. The CDR3 DNA sequence: TGTGCCAGCTCACCAACGATGACTAGCGGGAACAATGAGCAGTTCTTC.

V is TRBV7-9 and J is TRBJ2-7, with TRBD2 as a possible D gene (6 bases). Germline values: CDR1 SEHNR, CDR2 FQNEAQ (reference sequence). CDR3 size: 13 residues. V shed 1 base and J shed 3 bases, with 7 bases lying between them. In DNA, the CDR3 is TGTGCCAGCAGCTTAGACGGGGGCTACGAGCAGTACTTC. Translated, it gives CASSLDGGYEQYF.

Comments on this clone: The junction differs from germline at one of its ends, possibly a read error. The V gene is TRBV7-2, the J gene TRBJ1-1; tentative D call: TRBD1 (6 bases). The CDR3 has 15 residues. Germline CDR1 and CDR2: SGHTA and FQGNSA. CDR3: CASSRRTALNAEAFF. CDR3 bases: TGTGCCAGCAGCCGAAGGACAGCCTTGAACGCTGAAGCTTTCTTT. Together with reference TRBV7-2 and TRBJ1-1, the CDR3 gives the full variable domain: GAGVSQSPSNKVTEKGKDVELRCDPISGHTALYWYRQSLGQGLEFLIYFQGNSAPDKSGLPSDRFSAERTGGSVSTLTIQRTQQEDSAVYLCASSRRTALNAEAFFGQGTRLTVV.

CDR3 bases: TGTGCCAGCAGTGTCTTCCGGGACAGAGATTACACCTTC. It translates to CASSVFRDRDYTF. V usage is TRBV27 and J usage is TRBJ1-2; TRBD1 aligns across 7 bases. The CDR3 has 13 amino acids. V was pared by 5 bases and J by 11 bases, with 11 bases of the junction left unmatched. CDR1 is MNHEY and CDR2 is SMNVEV in the germline V gene (reference sequence).

This clone has more than one count but fewer than ten. The chain uses TRBV5-4 and TRBJ2-7; no reliable D call. The V gene's germline CDR1 is SGHNT and CDR2 YYREEE (reference sequence). The CDR3 runs to 11 residues. V was cut by 3 bases and J by 3 bases, with 4 bases left in between. CDR3 sequence (DNA): TGTGCCAGCAGCTCCCTCTACGAGCAGTACTTC. This encodes CASSSLYEQYF.

This sequence joins TRBV2 and TRBJ1-2, with 9 bases identical to TRBD1. This CDR3 region has 14 residues. CDR1 SNHLY and CDR2 FYNNEI come from the germline V gene. The junction had 5 bases not matched to a gene; V was cut back by 6 bases and J by 3 bases. As DNA, the CDR3 is TGTGCCAGCAGCACACAGGGGGCCTACTATGGCTACACCTTC. Encoded protein: CASSTQGAYYGYTF.

This chain links TRBV12-5 with TRBJ1-2, with D possibly TRBD1 on 5 matching bases. The CDR3 loop spans 11 amino acids. Per the germline V gene, CDR1 is LGHNT and CDR2 is FRNRAP. The V gene lost 4 bases and the J gene lost 5 bases, with 5 bases spanning the gap. Here the CDR3 reads CASGSGYGYTF. The CDR3 DNA is TGTGCTAGTGGTTCAGGGTATGGCTACACCTTC.

The chain uses TRBV4-2 and TRBJ2-1; 13 bases agree with TRBD2. Germline V gene lookup returns CDR1 LGHNA and CDR2 YNFKEQ. This CDR3 region has 19 residues. V lost 1 base and J lost 0; bases outside the gene matches: 6. This CDR3 is CASSQGLAGGVSSYNEQFF. Here the CDR3 DNA reads TGTGCCAGCAGCCAAGGACTAGCGGGGGGCGTTAGCTCCTACAATGAGCAGTTCTTC.

The CDR3 DNA reads as TGTGCCAGCAGCTTAGAAAGAGGGCCCACCTACGAGCAGTACTTC. Translated, it gives CASSLERGPTYEQYF. The rearrangement uses TRBV11-1 and TRBJ2-7; possible D gene TRBD2, 5 bases. Germline V lookup: CDR1 SGHAT, CDR2 FQDESV (reference sequence). This CDR3 has 15 residues. With 1 base removed from V and 2 bases from J, the gap between germline ends came to 12 bases.

The chain couples TRBV5-4 to TRBJ2-3; tentatively, D is TRBD1 (7 bases). The CDR3 has 15 amino acids. The V gene lost 2 bases and the J gene lost 3 bases, with 13 bases spanning the gap. Germline V CDR1 and CDR2: SGHNT, YYREEE (reference sequence). The CDR3 coding sequence is TGTGCCAGCAGCTTAGGAGGGGGCCTGACAGATACGCAGTATTTT. As protein: CASSLGGGLTDTQYF.

The rearrangement joins TRBV11-1 to TRBJ1-1, with TRBD1 identical over 7 bases. CDR3 length: 14 residues. CDR1 and CDR2 from the germline V gene are SGHAT and FQDESV (reference sequence). Germline trimming cut 4 bases from V and 5 bases from J; bases unmatched to any gene: 7. The CDR3 sequence is CASSWSQGETEAFF. The CDR3 DNA follows: TGTGCCAGCAGCTGGTCCCAGGGGGAGACTGAAGCTTTCTTT.